This T cell receptor beta chain was sequenced during a study of blood T cells in healthy people across ages. This CDR3 has 14 amino acids. With V trimmed by 0 bases and J by 6 bases, 5 bases remained unmatched. The germline CDR1 and CDR2 sequences are SGHRS and YFSETQ. Then a second PCR, running roughly 7 to 12 cycles, was carried out with a sample-barcoded 5' primer and a J-beta primer mix. MiXCR, applied by TCRdb to the 5' RACE reads, yields one record per CDR3 protein. This sample has roughly 680,000 distinct CDR3 sequences, with roughly 21% found just once. This chain links TRBV5-1 with TRBJ1-2, with TRBD1 matching over 7 bases. The TCR was taken from a man aged 70-80 years in good health. The sequencing input was blood. Here the CDR3 reads CASSLGQGSDGYTF. DNA for the CDR3: TGCGCCAGCAGCTTGGGACAGGGATCAGATGGCTACACCTTC. Full variable domain (missing parts from reference TRBV5-1 and TRBJ1-2): KAGVTQTPRYLIKTRGQQVTLSCSPISGHRSVSWYQQTPGQGLQFLFEYFSETQRNKGNFPGRFSGRQFSNSRSEMNVSTLELGDSALYLCASSLGQGSDGYTFGSGTRLTVV.